These 15 T cell receptor beta chains were all obtained from the same sample, sequenced in a study of cytomegalovirus exposure and HLA in healthy donors (dated by TCRdb to the late 2010s). Libraries came from the immunoSEQ multiplex PCR assay. For the multiplex PCR, a mixture combining 60 forward primers for TCR Vbeta segments and 13 reverse primers for TCR Jbeta segments was used. Entries here come from immuneACCESS through TCRdb and include only in-frame sequences with V and J called. Some clones fail to appear in such tables; in the studies checked, an unresolved V gene covers under half of the shortfall, and the cause of the remainder is unknown. This sample is represented by 200,000 to 300,000 clones; about 83% of them were singletons. Roughly 2% of the sample is in the top ten clones. The specimen sequenced was PBMCs. Every receptor here comes from a woman aged 40 to 50 in good health and CMV-seropositive.

V usage is TRBV2 and J usage is TRBJ1-1; perhaps TRBD1 as D (6 bases). Germline V lookup: CDR1 SNHLY, CDR2 FYNNEI. The V end was cut by 6 bases, the J end by 1 base, with 9 bases between. The CDR3 consists of 13 residues. DNA of the CDR3: TGTGCCAGCAGAAGGGGGGGGAACACTGAAGCTTTCTTT. Protein sequence: CASRRGGNTEAFF.

This chain links TRBV29-1 with TRBJ2-1; 8 nucleotides agree with TRBD2. V shed 4 bases, J shed 7 bases, and the junction held 6 bases outside the gene matches. The CDR3 sequence is 13 residues long. CDR1 SQVTM and CDR2 ANQGSEA come from the germline V gene. Here the CDR3 reads CSVGGLAGNEQFF. As DNA, the CDR3 is TGCAGCGTTGGGGGGCTAGCGGGTAATGAGCAGTTCTTC.

The chain is built from TRBV4-3 and TRBJ2-1; 12 positions agree with TRBD2. Per germline, CDR1 LGHNA and CDR2 YSLEER. CDR3 size: 16 residues. Germline trimming cut 3 bases from V and 6 bases from J; bases unmatched to any gene: 6. CDR3 nucleotides: TGCGCCAGCAGCCAGGTTACTAGCGGGAGGTTCAATGAGCAGTTCTTC. It specifies CASSQVTSGRFNEQFF.

There are a few counts of this clone. J is TRBJ2-3 and V is TRBV6-1; tentative D call: TRBD2 (5 bases). Germline V gene data show CDR1 as MNHNS and CDR2 as SASEGT. The CDR3 is 14 amino acids. V lost 5 bases and J 0 bases, leaving 9 bases between the germline ends. This chain's CDR3 is CASSSGISTDTQYF. CDR3 nucleotides: TGTGCCAGCAGTTCCGGGATTAGCACAGATACGCAGTATTTT.

The genes are TRBV30 and TRBJ2-2; TRBD2 agrees at 7 bases. There are 14 residues in the CDR3. Germline V CDR1 and CDR2: GTSNPN, SVGIG (reference sequence). V shed 5 bases, J shed 5 bases, and the junction held 8 bases outside the gene matches. CDR3 coding DNA: TGTGCCTGGGGGGACGGGGGGTTGACCGGGGAGCTGTTTTTT. Protein: CAWGDGGLTGELFF.

The J gene is TRBJ2-5, the V gene TRBV10-2; a possible D gene is TRBD2 (5 bases). The germline V gene encodes CDR1 WSHSY and CDR2 SAAADI. The CDR3 runs to 15 residues. V dropped 0 bases and J dropped 5 bases, with 13 bases sitting between them. CDR3 region: CASSESSLAGETQYF. CDR3 bases: TGCGCCAGCAGTGAGTCGTCGCTAGCCGGGGAGACCCAGTACTTC.

CDR3 region: CSAQGNTEAFF. CDR3 bases: TGCAGTGCTCAGGGAAACACTGAAGCTTTCTTT. The chain is built from TRBV20-1 and TRBJ1-1; a possible D gene is TRBD1 (5 bases). Looked up from germline, CDR1 is DFQATT and CDR2 is SNEGSKA (reference sequence). Trimming took 5 bases from V and 2 from J, leaving 6 bases between them. This CDR3 spans 11 amino acids.

This clone has more than one count but fewer than ten. The chain combines TRBV19 with TRBJ1-4; 9 positions match TRBD1. V was pared by 6 bases and J by 7 bases, with 9 bases of the junction left unmatched. The CDR3 is 15 residues long. Germline CDR1 and CDR2: LNHDA and SQIVND (reference sequence). CDR3 residues: CASRSSQGAGEKLFF. The CDR3 DNA reads TGTGCCAGTAGAAGTTCACAGGGGGCTGGTGAAAAACTGTTTTTT.

The CDR3 sequence: CASSQGLQETQYF. For the CDR3, the DNA is TGTGCCAGCAGCCAGGGACTACAAGAGACCCAGTACTTC. The chain combines TRBV14 with TRBJ2-5, with 7 bases aligning to TRBD2. Germline loops: CDR1 SGHDN, CDR2 FVKESK. This CDR3 has 13 residues. V was clipped by 3 bases and J by 2 bases; unmatched bases: 0.

The chain links TRBV10-3 to TRBJ1-1, with D possibly being TRBD1 (6 bases). Germline CDR1 ENHRY, CDR2 SYGVKD. The CDR3 is 15 amino acids. V dropped 3 bases and J dropped 5 bases, with 16 bases sitting between them. Written as DNA, the CDR3 is TGTGCCATCAGTGATAAAGGCAGGGGCGTGACTGAAGCTTTCTTT. Its protein is CAISDKGRGVTEAFF.

Note on this clone: This CDR3 is also generated by other DNA sequences in the sample. The chain combines TRBV7-2 with TRBJ1-1; a possible D gene is TRBD1 (5 bases). Germline V CDR1 and CDR2: SGHTA, FQGNSA. This CDR3 comprises 14 residues. Trimming cost V 1 base and J 10 bases, with 16 bases left between them. CDR3 region: CASSLGPGWEGAFF. The CDR3 bases are TGTGCCAGCAGCTTAGGTCCAGGGTGGGAGGGAGCTTTCTTT.

The V call is TRBV6-5, the J call TRBJ2-5; 7 nucleotides line up with TRBD1. The CDR3 sequence is 13 residues long. Germline CDR1 MNHEY, CDR2 SVGAGI. V lost 7 bases to trimming and J lost 2 bases; unmatched junction nucleotides: 4. The CDR3 bases are TGTGCCAGCAAAGGACAGGTACAAGAGACCCAGTACTTC. It is translated as CASKGQVQETQYF.

The chain employs TRBV7-9 and TRBJ2-7; D is possibly TRBD1 (6 bases). Looked up from germline, CDR1 is SEHNR and CDR2 is FQNEAQ (reference sequence). V was shortened by 5 bases and J by 4 bases, with 9 bases between the two germline ends. This CDR3 spans 12 amino acids. CDR3 DNA sequence: TGTGCCAGCAGCGAACAGGGTTACGAGCAGTACTTC. Translation: CASSEQGYEQYF.

V is TRBV4-2 and J is TRBJ2-3; 15 bases are a match to TRBD2. Germline V CDR1 and CDR2: LGHNA, YNFKEQ. With 1 base clipped from V and 1 base from J, the junction kept 12 bases outside the gene matches. The CDR3 has 21 amino acids. DNA of the CDR3: TGTGCCAGCAGCCAAGCGGCCGGGACTAGCGGGAGGTCGGGAGGCACAGATACGCAGTATTTT. Its translation is CASSQAAGTSGRSGGTDTQYF.

V is TRBV28 and J is TRBJ1-5; 8 nucleotides agree with TRBD1. V trimming: 0 bases; J trimming: 2 bases; junction bases outside the gene matches: 0. Per the germline V gene, CDR1 is MDHEN and CDR2 is SYDVKM. This CDR3 spans 15 amino acids. CDR3 sequence (DNA): TGTGCCAGCAGTTTATGGGGACAGGGCAATCAGCCCCAGCATTTT. This sequence encodes CASSLWGQGNQPQHF.